This T cell receptor (beta chain) emerged from a study of OX40 agonist ivuxolimab in advanced cancers. Study context: Age averaged around 60 years (range roughly 20 to 90), and 82.7% were male.

Data came from immunoSEQ multiplex PCR; TCRdb stores just in-frame clones and leaves some out. The sample holds roughly 17,000 clones, 86% seen once. The J segment lost 3 bases and the V segment lost 5 bases, leaving 7 bases of the junction unmatched. Germline assignment: CDR1 MDHEN and CDR2 SYDVKM. This CDR3 spans 16 amino acids. About this clone: Its cognate antigen is unknown.

Broader study findings: Some nonresponders also had low normalized T-cell clonal expansion.

The receptor comes from an adult with an advanced solid tumor such as melanoma, head and neck, liver or kidney cancer. V gene TRBV28 combines with J gene TRBJ2-1, with TRBD2 matching over 10 bases. The sequencing used CD4+ or CD8+ T cells sorted from blood, collected in a trial of the OX40 agonist ivuxolimab. The CDR3 spells CASSNGLAVFYNEQFF. For the CDR3, the DNA is TGTGCCAGCAGTAATGGACTAGCGGTTTTCTACAATGAGCAGTTCTTC.